The clone carrying this TCR beta chain appeared many times. The antigen is undetermined. Germline-derived CDR1 and CDR2 are MNHNY and SVGAGI (reference sequence). J lost 0 bases, V lost 3 bases, and 5 bases had no gene match. The CDR3 length is 16 residues. A unique molecular identifier was attached to every TCR cDNA molecule. TCRdb reprocessed the 5' RACE reads with MiXCR, giving one entry per CDR3 protein. The data contain around 20,000 distinct CDR3 sequences, approximately 8.3% of them singletons. Time point specified: sample taken at primary tumor resection. Donation came from 70 or so patients with untreated early-stage non-small cell lung cancer. The data stem from a study of spatial heterogeneity in lung cancer. General observations from the study: When ubiquitous and regional expanded TCRs were counted, their numbers tracked ubiquitous and regional nonsynonymous mutations, respectively. The study found that expanded intratumoral alpha and beta TCR counts tracked tumor mutation counts.

This TCR derives from a male donor with early-stage non-small cell lung cancer. The sequenced sample was lung tumor tissue, obtained at surgery. V and J are TRBV6-6 and TRBJ1-5, with 7 bases matching TRBD1. Here the CDR3 reads CASSYGTVYSNQPQHF. The CDR3 coding sequence is TGTGCCAGCAGTTATGGGACAGTGTATAGCAATCAGCCCCAGCATTTT.